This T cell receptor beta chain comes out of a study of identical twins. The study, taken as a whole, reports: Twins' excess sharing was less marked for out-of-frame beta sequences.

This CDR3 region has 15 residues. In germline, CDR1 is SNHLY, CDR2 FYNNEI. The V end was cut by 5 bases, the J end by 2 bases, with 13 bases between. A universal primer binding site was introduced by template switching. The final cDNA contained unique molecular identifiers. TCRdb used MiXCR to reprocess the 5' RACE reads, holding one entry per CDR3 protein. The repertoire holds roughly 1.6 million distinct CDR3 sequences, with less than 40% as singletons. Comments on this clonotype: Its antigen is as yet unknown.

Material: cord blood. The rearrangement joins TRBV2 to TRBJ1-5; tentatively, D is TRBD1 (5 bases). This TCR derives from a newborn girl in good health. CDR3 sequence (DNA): TGTGCCAGCAGTCTAACGGACACTGGCAATCAGCCCCAGCATTTT. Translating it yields CASSLTDTGNQPQHF.